This TCR beta chain comes out of a study of identical twins. Regarding this clonotype: As yet, its antigen is unknown.

Via MiXCR, TCRdb re-called the 5' RACE reads, giving one row per CDR3 protein. Among some 460,000 distinct CDR3 sequences listed, 13% to 15% were seen once. Study conclusions and caveats: Models underestimated TCR alpha sharing (out-of-frame) in monozygotic twins.

The CDR3 consists of 15 residues. With V trimmed by 4 bases and J by 4 bases, 7 bases remained unmatched. The germline V gene encodes CDR1 KGHSH and CDR2 LQKENI. This sample was also put to use in a study of yellow fever vaccine responses in identical twins.

The gene calls are TRBV18 and TRBJ1-5; 7 nucleotides agree with TRBD1. The TCR originated in a woman in her late teens or twenties in good health. The material sequenced was CD4+ T cells sorted from blood. CDR3 coding DNA: TGTGCCAGCTCACTCACAGGGGTTTGGAATCAGCCCCAGCATTTT. Its translation is CASSLTGVWNQPQHF.